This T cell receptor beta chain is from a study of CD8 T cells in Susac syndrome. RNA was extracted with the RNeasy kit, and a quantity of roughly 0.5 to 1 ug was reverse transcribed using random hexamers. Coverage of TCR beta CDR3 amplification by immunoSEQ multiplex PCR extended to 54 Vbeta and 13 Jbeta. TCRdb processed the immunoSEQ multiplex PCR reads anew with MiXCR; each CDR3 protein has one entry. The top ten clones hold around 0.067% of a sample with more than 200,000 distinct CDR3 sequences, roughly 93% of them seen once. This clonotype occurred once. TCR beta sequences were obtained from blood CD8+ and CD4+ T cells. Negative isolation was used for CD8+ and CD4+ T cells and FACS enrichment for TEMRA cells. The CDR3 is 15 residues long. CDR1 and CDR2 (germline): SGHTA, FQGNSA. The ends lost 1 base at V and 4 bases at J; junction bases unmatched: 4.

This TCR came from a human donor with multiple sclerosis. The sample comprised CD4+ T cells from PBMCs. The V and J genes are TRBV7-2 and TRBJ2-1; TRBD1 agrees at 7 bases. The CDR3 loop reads CASSLGDRAYNEQFF. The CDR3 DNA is TGTGCCAGCAGCTTAGGAGACAGGGCTTACAATGAGCAGTTCTTC.